This T cell receptor beta chain was obtained from a study of T cells in women clearing cervical HPV infection. Study-wide background: Donors had HPV16-related CIN3 or worse; 2 had invasive cancer. Controls' single incident HPV16 infection cleared within 12 months without precancer. Case blood was drawn when the lesion was first found; control blood after infection became undetectable. Notes on the study in general: Richness differences could reflect unmeasured T-cell content per sample.

The repertoire was sequenced with immunoSEQ multiplex PCR; TCRdb's copy has only in-frame clones and lacks some. This sample carries 20,000 to 25,000 clones, with about 2.5% going to the ten biggest clones. V was trimmed by 3 bases and J by 2 bases, leaving 10 bases between them. CDR1 and CDR2 (germline): LNHDA, SQIVND (reference sequence). The CDR3 is 14 residues long. About this clone itself: The antigen remains unidentified. Read data end 3 residues before the CDR3 end; the end is taken from the germline J gene.

The sequence derives from a woman between 18 and 70 years old with a cervical HPV16 infection that either progressed to CIN3+ or cleared (not recorded which). V usage is TRBV19 and J usage is TRBJ2-5; tentatively, D is TRBD1 (5 bases). Sample: blood buffy coat. The CDR3 loop is CASSIGAGQETQYF. Incomplete CDR3 DNA: TGTGCCAGTAGTATTGGTGCAGGGCAAGAGACC.